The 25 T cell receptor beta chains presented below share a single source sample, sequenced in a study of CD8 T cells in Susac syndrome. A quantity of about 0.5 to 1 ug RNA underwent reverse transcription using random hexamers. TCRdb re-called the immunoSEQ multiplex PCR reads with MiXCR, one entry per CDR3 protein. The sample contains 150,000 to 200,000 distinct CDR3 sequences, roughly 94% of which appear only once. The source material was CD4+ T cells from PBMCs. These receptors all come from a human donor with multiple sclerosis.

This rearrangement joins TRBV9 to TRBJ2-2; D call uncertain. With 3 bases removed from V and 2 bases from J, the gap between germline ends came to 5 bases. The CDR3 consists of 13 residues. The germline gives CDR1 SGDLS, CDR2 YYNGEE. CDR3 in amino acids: CASSGGNTGELFF. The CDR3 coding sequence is TGTGCCAGCAGCGGGGGAAACACCGGGGAGCTGTTTTTT.

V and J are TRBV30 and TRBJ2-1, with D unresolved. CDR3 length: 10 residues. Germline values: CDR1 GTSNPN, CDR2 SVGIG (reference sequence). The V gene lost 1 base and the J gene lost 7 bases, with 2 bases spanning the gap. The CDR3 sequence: CAWSGNEQFF. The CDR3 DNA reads TGTGCCTGGAGTGGTAATGAGCAGTTCTTC.

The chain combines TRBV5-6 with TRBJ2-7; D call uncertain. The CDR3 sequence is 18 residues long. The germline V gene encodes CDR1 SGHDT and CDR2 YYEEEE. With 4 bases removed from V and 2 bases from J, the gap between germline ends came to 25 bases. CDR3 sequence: CASSPSCSGQNLPYEQYF. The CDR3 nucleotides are TGTGCCAGCAGCCCCTCGTGTTCAGGCCAGAACCTTCCCTACGAGCAGTACTTC.

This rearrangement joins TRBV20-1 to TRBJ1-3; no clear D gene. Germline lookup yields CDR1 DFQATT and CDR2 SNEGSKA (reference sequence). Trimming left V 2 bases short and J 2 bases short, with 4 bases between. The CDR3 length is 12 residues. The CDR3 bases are TGCAGTGCTAGACAGACTGGAAACACCATATATTTT. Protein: CSARQTGNTIYF.

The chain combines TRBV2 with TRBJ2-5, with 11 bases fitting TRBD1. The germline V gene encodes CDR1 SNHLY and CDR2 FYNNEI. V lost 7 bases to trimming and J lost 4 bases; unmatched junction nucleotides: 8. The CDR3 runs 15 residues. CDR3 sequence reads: CASTLGTGGRETQYF. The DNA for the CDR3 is TGTGCCAGCACCCTCGGGACAGGGGGGAGAGAGACCCAGTACTTC.

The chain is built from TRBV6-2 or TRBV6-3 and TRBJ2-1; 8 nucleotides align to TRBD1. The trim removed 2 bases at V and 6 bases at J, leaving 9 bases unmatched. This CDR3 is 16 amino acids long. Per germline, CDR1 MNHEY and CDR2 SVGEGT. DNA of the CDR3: TGTGCCAGCAGTTACCGCGGACAGGGTGCCCTCAATGAGCAGTTCTTC. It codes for CASSYRGQGALNEQFF.

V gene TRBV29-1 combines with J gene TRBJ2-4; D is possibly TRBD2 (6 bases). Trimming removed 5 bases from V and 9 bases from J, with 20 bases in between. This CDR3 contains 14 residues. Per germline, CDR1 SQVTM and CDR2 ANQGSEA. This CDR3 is CSVSFRTAGFIQYF. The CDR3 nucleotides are TGCAGCGTTTCTTTCAGGACCGCGGGGTTCATTCAGTACTTC.

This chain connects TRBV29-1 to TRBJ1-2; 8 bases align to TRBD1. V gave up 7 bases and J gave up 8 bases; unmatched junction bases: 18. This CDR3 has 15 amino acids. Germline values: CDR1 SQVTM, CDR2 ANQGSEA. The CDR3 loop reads CSAAGTGTSVRGYTF. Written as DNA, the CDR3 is TGCAGCGCAGCCGGGACAGGAACGTCAGTCAGGGGCTACACCTTC. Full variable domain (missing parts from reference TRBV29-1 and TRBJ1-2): SAVISQKPSRDICQRGTSLTIQCQVDSQVTMMFWYRQQPGQSLTLIATANQGSEATYESGFVIDKFPISRPNLTFSTLTVSNMSPEDSSIYLCSAAGTGTSVRGYTFGSGTRLTVV.

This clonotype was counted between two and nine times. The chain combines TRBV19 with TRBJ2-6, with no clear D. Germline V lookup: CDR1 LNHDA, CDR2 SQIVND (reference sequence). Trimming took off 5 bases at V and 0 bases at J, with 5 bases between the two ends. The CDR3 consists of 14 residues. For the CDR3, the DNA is TGTGCCAGTAGTCCCTTCTCTGGGGCCAACGTCCTGACTTTC. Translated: CASSPFSGANVLTF.

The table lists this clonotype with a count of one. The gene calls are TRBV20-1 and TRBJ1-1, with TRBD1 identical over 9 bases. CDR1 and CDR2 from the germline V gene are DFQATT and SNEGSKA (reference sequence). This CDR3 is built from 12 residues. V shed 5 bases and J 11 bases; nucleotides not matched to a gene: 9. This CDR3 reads CSAPRQGVGAFF. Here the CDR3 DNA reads TGCAGTGCTCCCCGACAGGGGGTCGGGGCTTTCTTT.

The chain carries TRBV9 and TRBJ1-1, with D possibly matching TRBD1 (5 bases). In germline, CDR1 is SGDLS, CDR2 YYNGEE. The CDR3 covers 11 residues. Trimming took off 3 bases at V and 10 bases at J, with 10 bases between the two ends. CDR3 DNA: TGTGCCAGCAGCGGACAAGGGGCAGCTTTCTTT. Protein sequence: CASSGQGAAFF.

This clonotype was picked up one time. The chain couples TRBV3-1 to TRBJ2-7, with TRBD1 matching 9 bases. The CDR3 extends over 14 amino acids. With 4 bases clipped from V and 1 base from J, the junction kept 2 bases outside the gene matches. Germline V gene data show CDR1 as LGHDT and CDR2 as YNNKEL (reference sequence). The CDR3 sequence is CASSRGTGSYEQYF. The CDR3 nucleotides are TGTGCCAGCAGCCGAGGGACAGGGTCCTACGAGCAGTACTTC.

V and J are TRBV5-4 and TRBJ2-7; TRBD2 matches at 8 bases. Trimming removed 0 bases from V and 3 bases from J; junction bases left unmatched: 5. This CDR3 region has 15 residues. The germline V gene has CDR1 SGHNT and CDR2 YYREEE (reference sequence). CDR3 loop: CASSLELAAHYEQYF. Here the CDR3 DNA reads TGTGCCAGCAGCTTGGAACTAGCGGCCCACTACGAGCAGTACTTC.

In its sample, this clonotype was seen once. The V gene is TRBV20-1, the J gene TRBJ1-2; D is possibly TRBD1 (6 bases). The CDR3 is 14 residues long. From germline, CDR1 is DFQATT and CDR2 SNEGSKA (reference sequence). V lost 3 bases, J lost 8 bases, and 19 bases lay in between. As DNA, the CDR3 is TGCAGTGCTAGTTCGATAGGGACATTGGACGGCTACACCTTC. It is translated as CSASSIGTLDGYTF.

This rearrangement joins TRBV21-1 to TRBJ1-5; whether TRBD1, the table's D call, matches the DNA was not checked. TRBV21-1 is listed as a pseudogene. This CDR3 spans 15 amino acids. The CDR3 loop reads CASREDRGSNQPQHF. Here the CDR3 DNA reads TGTGCCAGCAGAGAGGACAGGGGAAGCAATCAGCCCCAGCATTTT.

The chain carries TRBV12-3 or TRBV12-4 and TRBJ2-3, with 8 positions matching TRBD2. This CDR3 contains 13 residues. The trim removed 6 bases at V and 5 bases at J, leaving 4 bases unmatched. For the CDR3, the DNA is TGTGCCAGCAGGGTCGGGGGGGGAGATACGCAGTATTTT. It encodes CASRVGGGDTQYF.

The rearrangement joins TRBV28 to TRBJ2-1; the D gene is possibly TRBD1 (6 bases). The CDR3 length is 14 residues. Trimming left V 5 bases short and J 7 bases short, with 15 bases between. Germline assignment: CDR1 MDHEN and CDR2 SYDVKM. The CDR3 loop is CASSPVTGTNEQFF. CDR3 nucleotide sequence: TGTGCCAGCAGTCCAGTGACAGGTACAAATGAGCAGTTCTTC.

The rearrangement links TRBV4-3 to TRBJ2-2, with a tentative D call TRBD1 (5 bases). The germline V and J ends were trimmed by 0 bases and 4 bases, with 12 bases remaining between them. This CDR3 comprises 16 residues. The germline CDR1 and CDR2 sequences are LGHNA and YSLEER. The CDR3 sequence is CASSQEWGLSTGELFF. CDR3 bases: TGCGCCAGCAGCCAAGAGTGGGGCCTCAGCACCGGGGAGCTGTTTTTT.

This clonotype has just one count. CDR3 protein: CASSLNERMNTGELFF. The CDR3 nucleotides read TGCGCCAGCAGCTTGAATGAGCGAATGAACACCGGGGAGCTGTTTTTT. The genes are TRBV5-1 and TRBJ2-2, with D uncertain. This CDR3 has 16 residues. Deletions cut 1 base from V and 1 base from J, with 11 bases between. Germline V gene data show CDR1 as SGHRS and CDR2 as YFSETQ.

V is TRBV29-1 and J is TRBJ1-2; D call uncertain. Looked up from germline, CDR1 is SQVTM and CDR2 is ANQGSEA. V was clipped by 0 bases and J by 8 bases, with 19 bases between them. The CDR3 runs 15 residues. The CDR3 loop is CSVEDEARTHHGYTF. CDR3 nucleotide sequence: TGCAGCGTTGAAGATGAGGCCCGCACCCATCACGGCTACACCTTC. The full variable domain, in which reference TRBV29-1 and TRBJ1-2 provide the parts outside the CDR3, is SAVISQKPSRDICQRGTSLTIQCQVDSQVTMMFWYRQQPGQSLTLIATANQGSEATYESGFVIDKFPISRPNLTFSTLTVSNMSPEDSSIYLCSVEDEARTHHGYTFGSGTRLTVV.

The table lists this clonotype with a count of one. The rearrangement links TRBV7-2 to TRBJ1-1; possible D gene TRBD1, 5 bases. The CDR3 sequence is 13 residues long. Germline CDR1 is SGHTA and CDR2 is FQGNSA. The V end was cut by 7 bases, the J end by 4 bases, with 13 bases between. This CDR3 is CASIRGESTEAFF. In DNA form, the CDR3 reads TGTGCCAGCATTAGGGGTGAGAGCACTGAAGCTTTCTTT.

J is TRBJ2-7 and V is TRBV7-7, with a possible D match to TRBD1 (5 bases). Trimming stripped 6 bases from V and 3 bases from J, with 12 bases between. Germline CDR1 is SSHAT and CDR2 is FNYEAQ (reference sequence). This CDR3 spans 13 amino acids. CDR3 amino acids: CASSLTANYEQYF. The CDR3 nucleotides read TGTGCCAGCAGTTTGACAGCAAACTACGAGCAGTACTTC.

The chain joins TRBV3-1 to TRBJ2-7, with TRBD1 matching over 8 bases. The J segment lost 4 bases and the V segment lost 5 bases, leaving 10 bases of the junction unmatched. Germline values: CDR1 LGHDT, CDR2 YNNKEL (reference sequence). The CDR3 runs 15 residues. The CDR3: CASSSPDRGNYEQYF. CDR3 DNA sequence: TGTGCCAGCAGCTCACCTGACAGGGGAAATTACGAGCAGTACTTC.

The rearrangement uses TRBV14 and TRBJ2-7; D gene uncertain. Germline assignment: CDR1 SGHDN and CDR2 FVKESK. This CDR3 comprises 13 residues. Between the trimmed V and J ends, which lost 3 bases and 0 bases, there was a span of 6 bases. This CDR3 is CASSQANSYEQYF. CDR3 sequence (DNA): TGTGCCAGCAGCCAGGCAAACTCCTACGAGCAGTACTTC. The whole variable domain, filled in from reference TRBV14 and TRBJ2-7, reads EAGVTQFPSHSVIEKGQTVTLRCDPISGHDNLYWYRRVMGKEIKFLLHFVKESKQDESGMPNNRFLAERTGGTYSTLKVQPAELEDSGVYFCASSQANSYEQYFGPGTRLTVT.

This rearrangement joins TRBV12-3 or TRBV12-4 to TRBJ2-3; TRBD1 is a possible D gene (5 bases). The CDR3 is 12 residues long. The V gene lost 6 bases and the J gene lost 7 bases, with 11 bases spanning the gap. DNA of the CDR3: TGTGCCAGCAGCCCTTCGGACAATACGCAGTATTTT. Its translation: CASSPSDNTQYF.